This note documents a single T cell receptor (beta chain) sequence. The sample is drawn from a study of blood T cell repertoires in COVID-19. Data came from immunoSEQ multiplex PCR; TCRdb stores just in-frame clones and leaves some out. The sample carries about 160,000 clones, 84% recorded once. From germline, CDR1 is SGHTA and CDR2 FQGNSA. The V gene lost 6 bases and the J gene lost 0 bases, with 14 bases spanning the gap. The CDR3 is 15 amino acids. The sequencing input was peripheral blood. The chain links TRBV7-2 to TRBJ1-2, with D maybe TRBD1 (5 bases). The origin of this receptor is a man in his late teens or twenties with active or convalescent COVID-19. CDR3 nucleotides: TGTGCCAGCAGTGCCTACAGGCCAGCTAACTATGGCTACACCTTC. Translating it yields CASSAYRPANYGYTF.